This is a list of T cell receptor beta chains from one sample in a study of T cell responses to AZD1222 COVID-19 vaccine. The protocol was immunoSEQ multiplex PCR, while the TCRdb copy is restricted to in-frame clones and leaves out a portion. The sample contains some 130,000 clones, 85% to 90% of which appear only once. Sequences were derived from peripheral blood, sampled on day 0 of AZD1222 vaccination. Receptors were obtained from an adult in good health. Each CDR3 is given with its conserved first and last residue. D genes are given only for firm matches. Expanded clones are given a class, and other clones once, few, many or no size at all.

V: TRBV30; J: TRBJ1-1; D: NA; size: NA; CDR3: CAWSDRLGPNTEAFF; DNA: TGTGCCTGGAGTGACCGGTTGGGGCCGAACACTGAAGCTTTCTTT
V: TRBV2; J: TRBJ2-7; D: NA; size: once; CDR3: CASRVTGSYEQYF; DNA: TGTGCCAGCAGGGTCACAGGTTCCTACGAGCAGTACTTC
V: TRBV27; J: TRBJ1-5; D: NA; size: NA; CDR3: CASSRKGDQPQHF; DNA: TGTGCCAGCAGCCGAAAAGGGGATCAGCCCCAGCATTTT
V: TRBV6-2/TRBV6-3; J: TRBJ1-1; D: NA; size: NA; CDR3: CASSYLGDTEAFF; DNA: TGTGCCAGCAGTTACCTTGGCGACACTGAAGCTTTCTTT
V: TRBV3-1/TRBV3-2; J: TRBJ1-4; D: NA; size: once; CDR3: CASSQDYLGFSGEKLFF; DNA: TGTGCCAGCAGCCAAGATTATCTGGGGTTCTCAGGTGAAAAACTGTTTTTT
V: TRBV10-2; J: TRBJ2-5; D: TRBD2; size: NA; CDR3: CARSGPQPGLAGGRRETQYF; DNA: TGCGCCCGCAGTGGCCCCCAACCGGGACTAGCGGGAGGCCGGAGAGAGACCCAGTACTTC
V: TRBV7-9; J: TRBJ1-3; D: TRBD1; size: NA; CDR3: CASSHRQGTAGNTIYF; DNA: TGTGCCAGCAGCCATCGACAGGGAACGGCCGGAAACACCATATATTTT
V: TRBV12-3/TRBV12-4; J: TRBJ1-1; D: NA; size: NA; CDR3: CASSATGGAFF; DNA: TGTGCCAGCAGTGCTACCGGGGGAGCTTTCTTT
V: TRBV28; J: TRBJ2-1; D: TRBD1; size: once; CDR3: CASSPPRTGPTSNEQFF; DNA: TGTGCCAGCAGTCCACCCCGGACAGGCCCCACCAGCAATGAGCAGTTCTTC
V: TRBV19; J: TRBJ1-2; D: NA; size: NA; CDR3: CASGVTYGYTF; DNA: TGTGCCAGTGGGGTGACCTATGGCTACACCTTC
V: TRBV7-2; J: TRBJ1-2; D: NA; size: NA; CDR3: CASSLGYSGTGYTF; DNA: TGTGCCAGCAGCTTAGGATATTCAGGGACCGGCTACACCTTC
V: TRBV9; J: TRBJ2-1; D: TRBD2; size: NA; CDR3: CASGVREGRALPNEQFF; DNA: TGTGCCAGCGGCGTCCGGGAGGGCCGGGCCCTCCCCAATGAGCAGTTCTTC
V: TRBV7-3; J: TRBJ2-3; D: TRBD2; size: NA; CDR3: CASSLKASGHSSYTDTQYF; DNA: TGTGCCAGCAGCTTAAAGGCTAGCGGGCACTCGTCCTACACAGATACGCAGTATTTT
V: TRBV2; J: TRBJ2-7; D: NA; size: NA; CDR3: CASSELEGNEQYF; DNA: TGTGCCAGCAGTGAGCTAGAGGGCAACGAGCAGTACTTC
V: TRBV27; J: TRBJ2-7; D: NA; size: NA; CDR3: CASSFNPLVRRTGFSYEQYF; DNA: TGTGCCAGCAGTTTTAACCCGTTGGTTCGTCGTACAGGGTTCTCCTACGAGCAGTACTTC
V: TRBV10-1; J: TRBJ2-3; D: NA; size: medium-sized; CDR3: CASRRGSSTDTQYF; DNA: TGCGCCAGCAGAAGGGGCAGTAGCACAGATACGCAGTATTTT
V: TRBV13; J: TRBJ1-1; D: NA; size: NA; CDR3: CASSLGANTEAFF; DNA: TGTGCCAGCAGCTTAGGCGCGAACACTGAAGCTTTCTTT
V: TRBV18; J: TRBJ1-4; D: NA; size: once; CDR3: CASSLMRQTNEKLFF; DNA: TGTGCCAGCTCACTAATGCGGCAGACTAATGAAAAACTGTTTTTT
V: TRBV4-1; J: TRBJ2-1; D: TRBD1; size: NA; CDR3: CASTFAETGDYNEQFF; DNA: TGCGCCAGCACCTTCGCCGAGACAGGGGACTACAATGAGCAGTTCTTC
V: TRBV9; J: TRBJ2-7; D: NA; size: NA; CDR3: CASSVESRATYEQYF; DNA: TGTGCCAGCAGCGTTGAGAGCCGAGCAACCTACGAGCAGTACTTC
V: TRBV6-5; J: TRBJ1-4; D: NA; size: NA; CDR3: CAKGLPTSPNEKLFF; DNA: TGTGCCAAAGGCTTACCGACATCCCCAAATGAAAAACTGTTTTTT
V: TRBV4-2; J: TRBJ2-3; D: TRBD2; size: few; CDR3: CASSQRLAGDTDTQYF; DNA: TGTGCCAGCAGCCAACGACTAGCGGGGGACACAGATACGCAGTATTTT
V: TRBV14; J: TRBJ2-1; D: TRBD2; size: NA; CDR3: CASRRGTSGRARGEQFF; DNA: TGTGCCAGCAGACGCGGGACTAGCGGGAGGGCCCGGGGTGAGCAGTTCTTC
V: TRBV7-3; J: TRBJ2-2; D: TRBD2; size: NA; CDR3: CASSLTSGNTGELFF; DNA: TGTGCCAGCAGCCTCACTAGCGGGAACACCGGGGAGCTGTTTTTT
V: TRBV7-3; J: TRBJ2-2; D: TRBD2; size: NA; CDR3: CASSPSGSSHTGELFF; DNA: TGTGCCAGCAGCCCGAGCGGGAGTAGCCACACCGGGGAGCTGTTTTTT